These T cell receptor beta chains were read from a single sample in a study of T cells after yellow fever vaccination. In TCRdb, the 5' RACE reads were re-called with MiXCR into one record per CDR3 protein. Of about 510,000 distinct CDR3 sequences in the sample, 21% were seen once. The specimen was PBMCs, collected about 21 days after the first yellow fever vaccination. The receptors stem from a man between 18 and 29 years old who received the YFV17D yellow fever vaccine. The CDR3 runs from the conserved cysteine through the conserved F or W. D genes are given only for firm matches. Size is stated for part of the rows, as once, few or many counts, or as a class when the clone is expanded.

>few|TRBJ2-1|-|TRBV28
CASRWVDSSYNEQFF
TGTGCCAGCAGATGGGTGGACTCATCCTACAATGAGCAGTTCTTC
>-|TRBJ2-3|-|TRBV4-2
CASSQEDSLTDTQYF
TGTGCCAGCAGCCAAGAGGACTCTCTCACAGATACGCAGTATTTT
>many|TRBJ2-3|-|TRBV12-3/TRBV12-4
CASSLDRGSTDTQYF
TGTGCCAGCAGTTTAGATAGGGGGAGCACAGATACGCAGTATTTT
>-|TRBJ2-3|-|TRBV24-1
CATSDLSTDTQYF
TGTGCCACCAGTGACCTAAGCACAGATACGCAGTATTTT
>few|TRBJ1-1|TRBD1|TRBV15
CATTTGVEITEAFF
TGTGCCACCACGACAGGGGTGGAGATCACTGAAGCTTTCTTT
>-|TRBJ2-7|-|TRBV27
CASGFDGGSYEQYF
TGTGCCAGCGGGTTCGACGGGGGCTCCTACGAGCAGTACTTC
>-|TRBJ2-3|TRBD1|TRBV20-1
CSGTGRDTQYF
TGCAGTGGGACAGGGCGGGATACGCAGTATTTT
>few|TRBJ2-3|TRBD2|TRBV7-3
CASSSLAGELDTQYF
TGTGCCAGCAGCTCTCTAGCGGGGGAGCTTGATACGCAGTATTTT
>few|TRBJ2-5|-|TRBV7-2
CASSLEGWTQYF
TGTGCCAGCAGCTTGGAGGGGTGGACCCAGTACTTC
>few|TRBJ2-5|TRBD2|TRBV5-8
CASSFANLAGGPETQYF
TGTGCCAGCAGCTTCGCCAACCTAGCGGGGGGGCCGGAGACCCAGTACTTC
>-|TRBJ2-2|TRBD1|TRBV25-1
CASSEPGGQGNTGELFF
TGTGCCAGCAGTGAACCGGGCGGACAGGGTAACACCGGGGAGCTGTTTTTT
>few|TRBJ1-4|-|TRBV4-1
CASSQDKGREKLFF
TGCGCCAGCAGCCAAGATAAGGGGAGGGAAAAACTGTTTTTT
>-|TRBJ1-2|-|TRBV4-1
CASSQVWTINGRGYTF
TGCGCCAGCAGCCAAGTGTGGACCATCAATGGTAGGGGCTACACCTTC
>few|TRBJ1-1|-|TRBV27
CASSLSWDNTEAFF
TGTGCCAGCAGTTTATCGTGGGATAACACTGAAGCTTTCTTT
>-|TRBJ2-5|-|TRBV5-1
CASSLAAGKETQYF
TGCGCCAGCAGCTTGGCGGCGGGAAAAGAGACCCAGTACTTC
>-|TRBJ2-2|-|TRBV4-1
CASSRVRGGTGELFF
TGCGCCAGCAGCCGAGTGAGGGGAGGCACCGGGGAGCTGTTTTTT
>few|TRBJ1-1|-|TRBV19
CASSAQGGHTEAFF
TGTGCCAGTAGTGCTCAGGGAGGTCACACTGAAGCTTTCTTT
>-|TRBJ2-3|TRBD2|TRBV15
CATSSQILTSGGARDTQYF
TGTGCCACCAGCAGCCAAATCTTAACTAGCGGGGGGGCCAGAGATACGCAGTATTTT
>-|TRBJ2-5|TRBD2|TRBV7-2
CASSTRSSGAPGTQYF
TGTGCCAGCAGCACCCGTTCTAGCGGGGCTCCGGGGACCCAGTACTTC
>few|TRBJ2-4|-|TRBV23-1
CASKTRDSSVGAKNIQYF
TGCGCCAGCAAAACTCGGGACTCGAGTGTCGGAGCCAAAAACATTCAGTACTTC
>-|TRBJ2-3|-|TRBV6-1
CASSAQGTSTDTQYF
TGTGCCAGCAGCGCACAGGGGACTAGCACAGATACGCAGTATTTT